The next 22 T cell receptor beta chains were all read from a single sample in a study of cytotoxic CD8 clonotypes in ibrutinib-treated CLL. The assay was immunoSEQ multiplex PCR, and TCRdb's table has in-frame clones only and misses some. The sample comprises some 200,000 clones, 75% to 80% of which are singletons, and over 10% rests with the top ten. Sequenced here: PBMCs, sampled after 12 months of ibrutinib treatment. The source is a human donor with chronic lymphocytic leukemia.

The chain joins TRBV4-2 to TRBJ1-4; D perhaps matches TRBD1 (6 bases). CDR3 size: 14 residues. The V gene lost 1 base and the J gene lost 7 bases, with 10 bases spanning the gap. Per the germline V gene, CDR1 is LGHNA and CDR2 is YNFKEQ. The CDR3: CASSQGQGFEKLFF. DNA for the CDR3: TGTGCCAGCAGCCAAGGGCAGGGGTTTGAAAAACTGTTTTTT.

This clone was recorded a few times. The rearrangement joins TRBV25-1 to TRBJ2-3, with D unclear. CDR1 is MGHDK, CDR2 SYGVNS, per germline. The ends were cut back, 4 bases at V and 2 bases at J, with 7 bases in the middle. The CDR3 covers 13 residues. This CDR3 reads CASSAGYTDTQYF. CDR3 coding DNA: TGTGCCAGCAGTGCCGGGTACACAGATACGCAGTATTTT.

The chain combines TRBV11-3 with TRBJ2-5; the D is unclear. Per the germline V gene, CDR1 is SGHNT and CDR2 is YENEEA. The CDR3 is 13 residues long. V was pared by 5 bases and J by 5 bases, with 12 bases between. This CDR3 reads CASSPTMRETQYF. The CDR3 nucleotides are TGTGCCAGCAGCCCAACGATGCGGGAGACCCAGTACTTC.

The V call is TRBV5-1, the J call TRBJ1-6; D is unclear. Germline CDR1 is SGHRS and CDR2 is YFSETQ. This CDR3 has 15 amino acids. V lost 5 bases to trimming and J lost 9 bases, with 18 bases between them. The CDR3 DNA follows: TGCGCCAGCAGACTCGAGACGGGTTTGGCTTCACCCCTCCACTTT. It encodes CASRLETGLASPLHF.

The chain has TRBV28 and TRBJ1-2; 7 bases are shared with TRBD1. The germline gives CDR1 MDHEN, CDR2 SYDVKM. The CDR3 runs 17 residues. V lost 6 bases to trimming and J lost 4 bases; unmatched junction nucleotides: 17. The CDR3 loop is CASRPFPLTGRVYGYTF. CDR3 nucleotides: TGTGCCAGCAGACCCTTCCCCCTGACAGGGAGGGTCTATGGCTACACCTTC.

The gene calls are TRBV28 and TRBJ1-1; D possibly corresponds to TRBD1 (6 bases). This CDR3 region has 15 residues. V lost 5 bases, J lost 3 bases, and 16 bases lay in between. Germline V CDR1 and CDR2: MDHEN, SYDVKM. CDR3 DNA sequence: TGTGCCAGCAGTCGGGGGGCGGGCAGCTACACTGAAGCTTTCTTT. Protein product: CASSRGAGSYTEAFF. Using reference TRBV28 and TRBJ1-1 for the parts outside the CDR3, the full variable domain is DVKVTQSSRYLVKRTGEKVFLECVQDMDHENMFWYRQDPGLGLRLIYFSYDVKMKEKGDIPEGYSVSREKKERFSLILESASTNQTSMYLCASSRGAGSYTEAFFGQGTRLTVV.

The chain couples TRBV30 to TRBJ2-7; maybe TRBD1 (5 bases). CDR1 and CDR2 from the germline V gene are GTSNPN and SVGIG (reference sequence). This CDR3 has 13 amino acids. The ends were cut back, 1 base at V and 3 bases at J, with 10 bases in the middle. The CDR3: CAWSGGQGYEQYF. CDR3 sequence (DNA): TGTGCCTGGAGTGGCGGACAAGGCTACGAGCAGTACTTC.

The gene calls are TRBV6-1 and TRBJ1-2; D not certain. Trimming shortened V by 3 bases and J by 3 bases, and 8 bases separated the two germline ends. This CDR3 is 13 amino acids long. Germline loops: CDR1 MNHNS, CDR2 SASEGT. The CDR3 DNA follows: TGTGCCAGCAGTGACCGGGCGGACTATGGCTACACCTTC. Translating it yields CASSDRADYGYTF.

This clone was seen a handful of times. The chain employs TRBV7-9 and TRBJ2-1; D not certain. The CDR3 runs to 11 residues. Germline CDR1 SEHNR, CDR2 FQNEAQ (reference sequence). Between the trimmed V and J ends, which lost 8 bases and 7 bases, there was a span of 9 bases. The CDR3 DNA follows: TGTGCCAGCGAAAAACGGAATGAGCAGTTCTTC. It translates to CASEKRNEQFF.

This clone was seen only a few times. This chain connects TRBV5-4 to TRBJ2-1; tentative D call: TRBD2 (5 bases). Germline lookup yields CDR1 SGHNT and CDR2 YYREEE (reference sequence). The CDR3 extends over 17 amino acids. V was clipped by 0 bases and J by 4 bases, with 17 bases between them. CDR3 in amino acids: CASSLGTLLGVYNEQFF. The CDR3 DNA reads as TGTGCCAGCAGCTTGGGGACCCTACTCGGGGTGTACAATGAGCAGTTCTTC. The variable domain in full, completed from reference TRBV5-4 and TRBJ2-1, reads ETGVTQSPTHLIKTRGQQVTLRCSSQSGHNTVSWYQQALGQGPQFIFQYYREEENGRGNFPPRFSGLQFPNYSSELNVNALELDDSALYLCASSLGTLLGVYNEQFFGPGTRLTVL.

V is TRBV27 and J is TRBJ2-1; TRBD2 agrees at 9 bases. The V gene's germline CDR1 is MNHEY and CDR2 SMNVEV (reference sequence). With V trimmed by 3 bases and J by 6 bases, 3 bases remained unmatched. CDR3 size: 14 residues. CDR3 nucleotide sequence: TGTGCCAGCAGTTTGCGGGAGGGGGCCAATGAGCAGTTCTTC. This encodes CASSLREGANEQFF.

This rearrangement joins TRBV30 to TRBJ2-1; 9 nucleotides agree with TRBD2. The CDR3 runs to 13 residues. Looked up from germline, CDR1 is GTSNPN and CDR2 is SVGIG (reference sequence). The V gene end was trimmed by 2 bases and the J gene end by 9 bases; junction bases not matched to a gene: 5. The CDR3 region is CAWSRRGGGEQFF. In DNA, the CDR3 is TGTGCCTGGAGTCGGCGGGGGGGCGGTGAGCAGTTCTTC.

This chain links TRBV28 with TRBJ1-2; D not resolved. The ends were cut back, 3 bases at V and 5 bases at J, with 10 bases in the middle. CDR3 length: 13 amino acids. Germline CDR1 MDHEN, CDR2 SYDVKM. The CDR3 loop reads CASSFKGQYGYTF. The CDR3 nucleotides are TGTGCCAGCAGTTTTAAGGGCCAGTATGGCTACACCTTC.

The rearrangement uses TRBV28 and TRBJ2-1, with 9 bases lining up with TRBD1. V gave up 3 bases and J gave up 3 bases; unmatched junction bases: 3. This CDR3 is 15 amino acids long. Germline V gene sequence: CDR1 MDHEN, CDR2 SYDVKM. The CDR3 DNA sequence: TGTGCCAGCAGTTTGGCGACAGGGGGCTACAATGAGCAGTTCTTC. This encodes CASSLATGGYNEQFF.

The chain employs TRBV27 and TRBJ2-7, with 9 bases aligning to TRBD1. V trimming: 4 bases; J trimming: 4 bases; junction bases outside the gene matches: 5. CDR3 length: 14 residues. Germline CDR1 reads MNHEY; CDR2 reads SMNVEV (reference sequence). CDR3 coding DNA: TGTGCCAGCAGTTGGGGGACAGGGCCGTACGAGCAGTACTTC. Translating it yields CASSWGTGPYEQYF.

The chain recombines TRBV5-1 with TRBJ1-6; D is undetermined. The CDR3 runs to 16 residues. V lost 1 base to trimming and J lost 7 bases, with 15 bases between them. The V gene's germline CDR1 is SGHRS and CDR2 YFSETQ. The CDR3 loop reads CASSLYGAPSNSPLHF. CDR3 bases: TGCGCCAGCAGCTTGTACGGAGCCCCCTCGAATTCACCCCTCCACTTT.

The CDR3 sequence is CASSPGREETQYF. The CDR3 coding sequence is TGTGCCAGCAGCCCGGGACGGGAAGAGACCCAGTACTTC. The chain links TRBV2 to TRBJ2-5; D is perhaps TRBD1 or TRBD2 (5 bases each). Per the germline V gene, CDR1 is SNHLY and CDR2 is FYNNEI. V dropped 6 bases and J dropped 3 bases, with 11 bases sitting between them. The CDR3 has 13 amino acids.

The rearrangement joins TRBV6-1 to TRBJ2-1; 8 bases align to TRBD2. Germline loops: CDR1 MNHNS, CDR2 SASEGT. J gave up 2 bases and V 6 bases, and 6 bases lay outside the gene matches. This CDR3 region has 15 residues. In DNA form, the CDR3 reads TGTGCCAGCAGATCAGCGGGAGACCCCTACAATGAGCAGTTCTTC. Residues: CASRSAGDPYNEQFF.

The V and J genes are TRBV7-9 and TRBJ2-5; 9 bases match TRBD1. CDR1 is SEHNR, CDR2 FQNEAQ, per germline (reference sequence). V trimming: 4 bases; J trimming: 5 bases; junction bases outside the gene matches: 11. This CDR3 is 16 amino acids long. The CDR3 DNA is TGTGCCAGCAGCTATCCGGGACAGGGAGGAGGGGAGACCCAGTACTTC. Its translation: CASSYPGQGGGETQYF. The full variable domain, with the rest looked up from reference TRBV7-9 and TRBJ2-5, is DTGVSQNPRHKITKRGQNVTFRCDPISEHNRLYWYRQTLGQGPEFLTYFQNEAQLEKSRLLSDRFSAERPKGSFSTLEIQRTEQGDSAMYLCASSYPGQGGGETQYFGPGTRLLVL.

The CDR3 reads CASSSPPWDRGRGGRETQYF. In nucleotides, the CDR3 is TGTGCCAGCAGCTCCCCTCCGTGGGACAGGGGGCGAGGGGGCCGGGAGACCCAGTACTTC. The rearrangement uses TRBV21-1 and TRBJ2-5; the table's D call, TRBD1, was not checked against the DNA. TRBV21-1 is recorded as a pseudogene. The CDR3 contains 20 residues.

This clone has more than one count but fewer than ten. The J gene is TRBJ2-7, the V gene TRBV4-1, with D hard to call. Per the germline V gene, CDR1 is MGHRA and CDR2 is YSYEKL. The CDR3 is made up of 14 amino acids. V lost 1 base, J lost 4 bases, and 11 bases lay in between. The CDR3: CASSQGQNVYEQYF. CDR3 DNA: TGCGCCAGCAGCCAAGGTCAGAATGTGTACGAGCAGTACTTC.

The CDR3 DNA reads as TGTGCCAGCATTCGGGGGGAGAACACTGAAGCTTTCTTT. Its translation is CASIRGENTEAFF. The J gene is TRBJ1-1, the V gene TRBV7-9, with a tentative D call TRBD1 (5 bases). V lost 7 bases, J lost 1 base, and 10 bases lay in between. CDR3 length: 13 residues. CDR1 and CDR2 (germline): SEHNR, FQNEAQ (reference sequence).